This passage covers 26 T cell receptor beta chains from one sample sequenced in a study of spatial heterogeneity in lung cancer (dated by TCRdb to between 2019 and 2020). Library preparation was by 5' RACE. The sample was run on a NextSeq 500. Using fastp at Q25 and MiXCR, TCRdb reprocessed the public reads and kept productive beta chains. Each CDR3 protein gets just one entry, which takes the most common genes and DNA from the rows behind it. The sample data list 3,000 to 3,500 distinct CDR3 sequences, and about 9.1% of these were observed just once. Together, the top ten hold 25% to 30% of the sample. The time point label here, explained by the study, means: sample taken at primary tumor resection. The sequencing here drew on normal lung tissue next to the tumor, taken at surgery. These receptors came from a male donor with early-stage non-small cell lung cancer.

In this sample, this clonotype is medium-sized. The rearrangement links TRBV27 to TRBJ2-3; TRBD2 is a possible D gene (6 bases). V shed 3 bases and J shed 2 bases, with 12 bases lying between them. This CDR3 has 15 residues. CDR1 MNHEY and CDR2 SMNVEV come from the germline V gene (reference sequence). Written as DNA, the CDR3 is TGTGCCAGCAGTTTGGGAGCGGGCCCCACAGATACGCAGTATTTT. It specifies CASSLGAGPTDTQYF.

This clonotype is termed medium-sized. This chain joins TRBV5-6 and TRBJ2-2; 7 positions agree with TRBD2. Germline CDR1 reads SGHDT; CDR2 reads YYEEEE. CDR3 length equals 16 residues. With V trimmed by 1 base and J by 1 base, 4 bases remained unmatched. In DNA form, the CDR3 reads TGTGCCAGCAGCTTGCCTCGCGGGGGGAACACCGGGGAGCTGTTTTTT. As protein: CASSLPRGGNTGELFF. Variable domain in full (rest from reference TRBV5-6 and TRBJ2-2): DAGVTQSPTHLIKTRGQQVTLRCSPKSGHDTVSWYQQALGQGPQFIFQYYEEEERQRGNFPDRFSGHQFPNYSSELNVNALLLGDSALYLCASSLPRGGNTGELFFGEGSRLTVL.

By share, this clonotype ranks as medium-sized. The J gene is TRBJ1-2, the V gene TRBV7-9, with TRBD1 matching 8 bases. Germline lookup yields CDR1 SEHNR and CDR2 FQNEAQ (reference sequence). The CDR3 covers 16 residues. The junction had 11 bases not matched to a gene; V was cut back by 5 bases and J by 3 bases. Written as DNA, the CDR3 is TGTGCCAGCAGCAGGACAGGGAATACGTGGGACTATGGCTACACCTTC. This sequence encodes CASSRTGNTWDYGYTF.

The V gene is TRBV2, the J gene TRBJ1-3; 7 nucleotides line up with TRBD1. The CDR3 is made up of 16 amino acids. Germline loops: CDR1 SNHLY, CDR2 FYNNEI. The J segment lost 4 bases and the V segment lost 0 bases, leaving 6 bases of the junction unmatched. In DNA, the CDR3 is TGTGCCAGCAGTGAAGCAACGGCAGGGGGAGGAAACACCATATATTTT. Protein sequence: CASSEATAGGGNTIYF.

The V and J genes are TRBV7-2 and TRBJ1-2, with 8 bases fitting TRBD1. V shed 5 bases and J 6 bases; nucleotides not matched to a gene: 8. The CDR3 extends over 14 amino acids. Germline V CDR1 and CDR2: SGHTA, FQGNSA. The CDR3 DNA sequence: TGTGCCAGCAGCCCACAGACAGGGGATGATGGCTACACCTTC. Its protein product is CASSPQTGDDGYTF.

This clonotype is labeled as medium-sized. The chain joins TRBV24-1 to TRBJ2-2; D call uncertain. There are 17 residues in the CDR3. V was shortened by 2 bases and J by 6 bases, with 18 bases between the two germline ends. Germline lookup yields CDR1 KGHDR and CDR2 SFDVKD. CDR3 region: CATSDSPWTEAAGELFF. CDR3 bases: TGTGCCACCAGTGATTCCCCCTGGACGGAAGCTGCCGGGGAGCTGTTTTTT.

This clonotype is medium-sized within its sample. The chain links TRBV12-3 or TRBV12-4 to TRBJ1-1; the D is unclear. The CDR3 covers 13 residues. The V gene lost 2 bases and the J gene lost 3 bases, with 7 bases spanning the gap. DNA for the CDR3: TGTGCCAGCAGTTTACGCCAGGACACTGAAGCTTTCTTT. Amino acids: CASSLRQDTEAFF.

Comment on this clonotype: A much bigger clone sits one base away, suggesting this may be a read error. V is TRBV20-1 and J is TRBJ1-2, with a weak D call TRBD1 (6 bases). Germline V gene sequence: CDR1 DFQATT, CDR2 SNEGSKA (reference sequence). The CDR3 contains 12 residues. CDR3 sequence (DNA): TGCAGTGCCGTACAGGGTAACTATGGCTACCCCTTC. It yields the protein CSAVQGNYGYPF.

By share of the sample, this clonotype is medium-sized. The V gene is TRBV12-3 or TRBV12-4, the J gene TRBJ2-3; 10 positions agree with TRBD1. This CDR3 is built from 16 residues. V lost 7 bases to trimming and J lost 1 base; unmatched junction nucleotides: 8. CDR3 residues: CASTMDRGIGTDTQYF. The CDR3 DNA reads TGTGCCAGCACCATGGACAGGGGGATTGGCACAGATACGCAGTATTTT.

By share, this clonotype ranks as medium-sized. The rearrangement links TRBV6-1 to TRBJ2-3, with a possible D match to TRBD2 (5 bases). V was pared by 2 bases and J by 2 bases, with 8 bases between. There are 14 residues in the CDR3. Germline values: CDR1 MNHNS, CDR2 SASEGT. CDR3 nucleotides: TGTGCCAGCAGTGAAAAGGGAGACACAGATACGCAGTATTTT. Encoded protein: CASSEKGDTDTQYF.

This clonotype was found a few times. In nucleotides, the CDR3 is TGCAGCGTTGAAATAACGAACACTGAAGCTTTCTTT. This sequence encodes CSVEITNTEAFF. V usage is TRBV29-1 and J usage is TRBJ1-1; D gene unclear. Germline assignment: CDR1 SQVTM and CDR2 ANQGSEA. V lost 2 bases and J 1 base, leaving 5 bases between the germline ends. The CDR3 totals 12 residues.

This clonotype has only a few counts. This rearrangement joins TRBV6-5 to TRBJ2-7, with 10 bases matching TRBD2. Germline loops: CDR1 MNHEY, CDR2 SVGAGI. The length of the CDR3 is 15 residues. Trimming removed 2 bases from V and 4 bases from J; junction bases left unmatched: 5. DNA for the CDR3: TGTGCCAGCAGTTACGCGGGACTAGCGATTTACGAGCAGTACTTC. It yields the protein CASSYAGLAIYEQYF.

This clonotype is deemed medium-sized (0.01 to 0.1%). The rearrangement uses TRBV18 and TRBJ2-1, with a weak D call TRBD1 (5 bases). The CDR3 runs 15 residues. V was pared by 4 bases and J by 5 bases, with 15 bases between. Germline V gene sequence: CDR1 KGHSH, CDR2 LQKENI. The CDR3 region has the DNA TGTGCCAGCTCACGGACGCCTGAAGGGGACAATGAGCAGTTCTTC. Amino acid sequence: CASSRTPEGDNEQFF.

This clonotype was counted ten times or more. V gene TRBV20-1 combines with J gene TRBJ1-5; the D is unclear. CDR3 size: 13 residues. The germline gives CDR1 DFQATT, CDR2 SNEGSKA (reference sequence). With 2 bases removed from V and 4 bases from J, the gap between germline ends came to 9 bases. Here the CDR3 DNA reads TGCAGTGCTAGACCTACCCCGAATCAGCCCCAGCATTTT. Translating it yields CSARPTPNQPQHF.

This clonotype has a count of ten or more. The genes are TRBV29-1 and TRBJ2-3; unclear D gene. This CDR3 contains 13 residues. V lost 6 bases to trimming and J lost 10 bases, with 20 bases between them. The germline CDR1 and CDR2 sequences are SQVTM and ANQGSEA. The CDR3: CSVRQPATPAQYF. The CDR3 coding sequence is TGCAGCGTGCGTCAACCGGCGACGCCGGCGCAGTATTTT.

There are a few counts of this clonotype. CDR3: CAWTTGIYTEAFF. The CDR3 region has the DNA TGTGCCTGGACTACCGGGATTTACACTGAAGCTTTCTTT. The V call is TRBV30, the J call TRBJ1-1; D not resolved. The CDR3 is made up of 13 amino acids. In germline, CDR1 is GTSNPN, CDR2 SVGIG (reference sequence). Trimming shortened V by 4 bases and J by 3 bases, and 12 bases separated the two germline ends. Full variable domain (remainder filled in from reference TRBV30 and TRBJ1-1): SQTIHQWPATLVQPVGSPLSLECTVEGTSNPNLYWYRQAAGRGLQLLFYSVGIGQISSEVPQNLSASRPQDRQFILSSKKLLLSDSGFYLCAWTTGIYTEAFFGQGTRLTVV.

This clonotype was recorded many times. The chain has TRBV28 and TRBJ2-5; no firm D call. Looked up from germline, CDR1 is MDHEN and CDR2 is SYDVKM. The CDR3 is 14 residues long. Trimming shortened V by 2 bases and J by 4 bases, and 11 bases separated the two germline ends. This chain's CDR3 is CASSLSYSRETQYF. CDR3 in DNA: TGTGCCAGCAGTTTAAGCTACTCTCGAGAGACCCAGTACTTC.

The chain couples TRBV10-3 to TRBJ1-5; D not resolved. V was pared by 3 bases and J by 1 base, with 1 base between. The length of the CDR3 is 12 residues. The germline V gene encodes CDR1 ENHRY and CDR2 SYGVKD. The CDR3 reads CAISDSNQPQHF. DNA of the CDR3: TGTGCCATCAGTGACAGCAATCAGCCCCAGCATTTT.

The sample holds a few counts of this clonotype. The chain couples TRBV10-1 to TRBJ2-7, with 7 bases fitting TRBD1. Losses at the gene ends were 5 bases for V and 6 bases for J; bases not matched to a gene: 10. The CDR3 runs 14 residues. Per the germline V gene, CDR1 is WNHNN and CDR2 is SYGVQD (reference sequence). The CDR3 nucleotides are TGCGCCAGCAGTCCCGGGACAGTCTACTCCGAGCAGTACTTC. Translating gives CASSPGTVYSEQYF.

The sample holds many counts of this clonotype. The CDR3 nucleotides read TGTGCCAGCAGCTTGCGCGACACCGGGGAGCTGTTTTTT. It codes for CASSLRDTGELFF. The gene calls are TRBV5-5 and TRBJ2-2; no firm D call. V was pared by 1 base and J by 3 bases, with 4 bases between. CDR1 is SGHKS, CDR2 YYEKEE, per germline (reference sequence). The CDR3 contains 13 residues. Drawing the rest from reference TRBV5-5 and TRBJ2-2, the complete variable domain is DAGVTQSPTHLIKTRGQQVTLRCSPISGHKSVSWYQQVLGQGPQFIFQYYEKEERGRGNFPDRFSARQFPNYSSELNVNALLLGDSALYLCASSLRDTGELFFGEGSRLTVL.

This clonotype is medium-sized by share. The chain couples TRBV3-1 to TRBJ2-1; 13 nucleotides agree with TRBD2. Germline CDR1 is LGHDT and CDR2 is YNNKEL (reference sequence). V gave up 1 base and J gave up 10 bases; unmatched junction bases: 4. The CDR3 covers 15 residues. The CDR3 here is CASSQATSGGAEQFF. Written as DNA, the CDR3 is TGTGCCAGCAGCCAAGCCACTAGCGGGGGGGCGGAGCAGTTCTTC.

By sample share, this clonotype is large. In DNA, the CDR3 is TGTGCCAGCAGACTACCGACGACAGGGAGGGATGAGCAGTTCTTC. Translating gives CASRLPTTGRDEQFF. This chain connects TRBV6-6 to TRBJ2-1; either TRBD1 or TRBD2 may supply D (7 bases each). Germline values: CDR1 MNHNY, CDR2 SVGAGI (reference sequence). The germline V and J ends were trimmed by 6 bases and 8 bases, with 20 bases remaining between them. The length of the CDR3 is 15 residues.

This clonotype ranks as medium-sized. The chain uses TRBV19 and TRBJ1-5, with 7 bases fitting TRBD1. The CDR3 loop spans 14 amino acids. With V trimmed by 6 bases and J by 4 bases, 6 bases remained unmatched. Germline CDR1 and CDR2: LNHDA and SQIVND (reference sequence). The chain's CDR3 is CASRRAQGNQPQHF. Written as DNA, the CDR3 is TGTGCCAGTAGACGCGCACAGGGGAATCAGCCCCAGCATTTT.

With respect to this clonotype: Since a much larger clone is just one base distant, this may be a read error. This chain joins TRBV5-5 and TRBJ2-4; the D gene is possibly TRBD1 (6 bases). The germline gives CDR1 SGHKS, CDR2 YYEKEE (reference sequence). The length of the CDR3 is 15 residues. CDR3 amino acids: CASSLGAGAKSIQYF. DNA of the CDR3: TGTGCCAGCAGCTTGGGGGCAGGGGCCAAAAGCATTCAGTACTTC.

The genes are TRBV19 and TRBJ2-7, with 9 bases that match TRBD1. The CDR3 contains 18 residues. Germline V gives CDR1 LNHDA, CDR2 SQIVND (reference sequence). V lost 4 bases to trimming and J lost 3 bases; unmatched junction nucleotides: 16. CDR3: CASSTSRDRVGGRYEQYF. CDR3 DNA: TGTGCCAGTAGTACGTCCCGGGACAGGGTCGGAGGGCGCTACGAGCAGTACTTC.

This clonotype is judged medium-sized (0.01 to 0.1%). This CDR3 reads CASRDSSNQPQHF. In nucleotides, the CDR3 is TGTGCCAGCCGCGACAGCTCTAATCAGCCCCAGCATTTT. The J gene is TRBJ1-5, the V gene TRBV12-3 or TRBV12-4; possibly TRBD1 for D (5 bases). The length of the CDR3 is 13 residues. The V gene lost 8 bases and the J gene lost 4 bases, with 12 bases spanning the gap.